A selection of T cell receptor beta chains follows, all from one sample in a study of blood T cells in healthy people across ages. TCRdb reprocessed the 5' RACE reads via MiXCR and lists one record per CDR3 protein. The data contain 1.5 million to 2 million distinct CDR3 sequences, roughly 32% of them singletons. Specimen: blood. The receptor set was obtained from a woman aged 25 to 39 in good health. Each CDR3 is given with its conserved first and last residue. Fields, in order: clone size, D gene, J gene, V gene, CDR3 protein, CDR3 DNA. A D gene is named only where the DNA matches it firmly. Clone size appears in some rows only: once, few, many, or a class for an expanded clone.

few . TRBJ2-1 TRBV4-1 CASSLGTGSEQFF TGCGCCAGCAGCCTCGGGACGGGGAGTGAGCAGTTCTTC
. TRBD2 TRBJ2-1 TRBV10-3 CTILRDFGTSSIDEQFF TGTACCATCCTCCGAGACTTCGGGACTAGCTCGATAGATGAGCAGTTCTTC
. . TRBJ2-3 TRBV30 CAWSPNSEVDTQYF TGTGCCTGGAGTCCGAACAGTGAAGTAGATACGCAGTATTTT
. . TRBJ1-1 TRBV18 CASSPPTSGTIQAFF TGTGCCAGCTCACCACCCACGTCAGGGACCATTCAAGCTTTCTTT
few . TRBJ2-1 TRBV12-3/TRBV12-4 CASTLGGADNEQFF TGTGCCAGCACCCTCGGGGGCGCTGACAATGAGCAGTTCTTC
few TRBD2 TRBJ2-1 TRBV5-1 CASSFSLAGGYNEQFF TGCGCCAGCAGCTTTAGCCTAGCGGGGGGATACAATGAGCAGTTCTTC
few . TRBJ2-5 TRBV28 CASSLQVGETQYF TGTGCCAGCAGTCTGCAAGTTGGGGAGACCCAGTACTTC
few TRBD1 TRBJ2-2 TRBV4-1 CASRPRPGQGGTGELFF TGCGCCAGCAGACCCCGGCCGGGACAGGGGGGAACCGGGGAGCTGTTTTTT
. . TRBJ2-5 TRBV27 CASSLRIGGTQYF TGTGCCAGCAGTTTAAGGATCGGTGGGACCCAGTACTTC
. TRBD2 TRBJ2-1 TRBV14 CASSQVAGDEQFF TGTGCCAGCAGCCAAGTGGCGGGGGATGAGCAGTTCTTC
. . TRBJ1-2 TRBV29-1 CSVGGDVYGYTF TGCAGCGTTGGGGGGGACGTCTATGGCTACACCTTC
. TRBD1 TRBJ1-1 TRBV7-9 CASSSRTGSSGMNTEAFF TGTGCCAGCAGCTCACGGACAGGGTCTTCCGGCATGAACACTGAAGCTTTCTTT
. . TRBJ2-1 TRBV6-2/TRBV6-3 CASRPTSGMYNEQFF TGTGCCAGCAGACCAACTAGTGGGATGTACAATGAGCAGTTCTTC
. TRBD1 TRBJ1-2 TRBV20-1 CSARDPAGGLYGYTF TGCAGTGCTAGAGATCCAGCAGGGGGACTCTATGGCTACACCTTC
. . TRBJ2-1 TRBV20-1 CSARDPDRSYNEQFF TGCAGTGCTAGAGATCCCGACCGATCCTACAATGAGCAGTTCTTC
. . TRBJ2-5 TRBV6-1 CASSKGMETQYF TGTGCCAGCAGTAAAGGGATGGAGACCCAGTACTTC
. . TRBJ2-3 TRBV30 CAWSPTGTDTQYF TGTGCCTGGAGTCCTACAGGGACAGATACGCAGTATTTT
few TRBD2 TRBJ2-5 TRBV24-1 CATSDPRLAGGEETQYF TGTGCCACCAGTGATCCGAGACTAGCGGGAGGAGAAGAGACCCAGTACTTC
. TRBD2 TRBJ2-1 TRBV20-1 CSAWDYQYNEQFF TGCAGTGCTTGGGACTATCAATACAATGAGCAGTTCTTC
. TRBD1 TRBJ2-2 TRBV12-3/TRBV12-4 CASSNRGPGELFF TGTGCCAGCAGTAACAGGGGCCCCGGGGAGCTGTTTTTT
. TRBD2 TRBJ2-1 TRBV5-5 CASNLTSGRARGLTEQFF TGTGCCAGCAACTTGACTAGCGGGAGGGCCCGAGGATTGACTGAGCAGTTCTTC
. . TRBJ2-5 TRBV9 CASSRLQGAETQYF TGTGCCAGCAGCCGCCTGCAGGGTGCGGAGACCCAGTACTTC
. . TRBJ2-7 TRBV27 CASSRGGTGRKDEQYF TGTGCCAGCAGCCGCGGGGGGACAGGGAGAAAAGACGAGCAGTACTTC
. . TRBJ2-3 TRBV5-6 CASSLGEHRDTRYF TGTGCCAGCAGCTTGGGGGAACATCGGGATACGCGGTATTTT
. TRBD1 TRBJ1-6 TRBV4-1 CASSQGGQGMNSPLHF TGCGCCAGCAGCCAAGGGGGACAGGGTATGAATTCACCCCTCCACTTT
. . TRBJ2-5 TRBV6-2/TRBV6-3 CASSKTRDGQYF TGTGCCAGCAGTAAGACACGGGATGGGCAGTACTTC
. . TRBJ1-5 TRBV3-1 CASSQGGLGNQPQHF TGTGCCAGCAGCCAAGGCGGGCTGGGGAATCAGCCCCAGCATTTT
. . TRBJ2-7 TRBV7-6 CASSLATGGDEQYF TGTGCCAGCAGCTTAGCCACCGGCGGGGACGAGCAGTACTTC
few TRBD1 TRBJ2-5 TRBV4-1 CASYGQGNVGETQYF TGCGCCAGCTACGGACAGGGAAATGTTGGTGAGACCCAGTACTTC
few . TRBJ1-1 TRBV10-3 CAISGRGHTEAFF TGTGCCATCAGTGGTCGGGGGCACACTGAAGCTTTCTTT
. . TRBJ2-7 TRBV15 CATSEGFEQYF TGTGCTACCAGCGAAGGGTTCGAGCAGTACTTC
few . TRBJ2-7 TRBV11-1 CASIPLGAPLGEQYF TGTGCCAGCATCCCCCTGGGAGCACCCTTAGGCGAGCAGTACTTC
few TRBD2 TRBJ2-3 TRBV20-1 CSANRGGASDTQYF TGCAGTGCCAACCGCGGGGGGGCGTCAGATACGCAGTATTTT
. . TRBJ2-1 TRBV5-1 CASRPAVGGEGEQFF TGCGCCAGTCGACCCGCAGTGGGGGGCGAGGGTGAGCAGTTCTTC
many TRBD2 TRBJ2-1 TRBV6-1 CASSSGLAGLYEQFF TGTGCCAGCAGCTCCGGGCTAGCGGGACTGTATGAGCAGTTCTTC
many . TRBJ1-5 TRBV29-1 CSVATGLGQPQHF TGCAGCGTTGCCACAGGGTTAGGTCAGCCCCAGCATTTT
. TRBD2 TRBJ2-5 TRBV20-1 CSALRGGRQETQYF TGCAGTGCTTTGCGGGGGGGCCGGCAAGAGACCCAGTACTTC
once . TRBJ1-3 TRBV29-1 CSARGLPGNTIYF TGCAGCGCGAGAGGGTTACCTGGAAACACCATATATTTT
once TRBD1 TRBJ2-7 TRBV5-1 CAGSPGQGHPYEQYF TGCGCCGGCAGCCCGGGACAGGGTCACCCCTACGAGCAGTACTTC
. TRBD2 TRBJ2-3 TRBV5-1 CASSFSGDGDTQYF TGCGCCAGCAGCTTCAGCGGGGATGGAGATACGCAGTATTTT
few . TRBJ2-3 TRBV27 CASSQNPLRPSTDTQYF TGTGCCAGCAGTCAAAACCCCCTGCGTCCTAGCACAGATACGCAGTATTTT
few . TRBJ2-7 TRBV7-6 CASNLSGGPAGEQYF TGTGCCAGCAACTTATCCGGAGGGCCGGCGGGCGAGCAGTACTTC
. TRBD2 TRBJ2-1 TRBV27 CASSFSAGDEQFF TGTGCCAGCAGTTTCAGCGCGGGAGATGAGCAGTTCTTC
. . TRBJ2-5 TRBV4-2 CASSQGPEGAVETQYF TGTGCCAGCAGCCAGGGCCCCGAGGGAGCGGTGGAGACCCAGTACTTC
. . TRBJ2-7 TRBV5-1 CANSLSGSYEQYF TGCGCCAACAGCTTATCGGGGTCCTACGAGCAGTACTTC